These T cell receptor beta chains were read from a single sample in a study of CD8+CD57+ T cells in acquired aplastic anemia. TCRdb re-called the reads with MiXCR, one entry per CDR3 protein. The table includes about 220,000 distinct CDR3 sequences, approximately 35% detected once. What was sequenced was sorted CD4+, CD8+, or CD8+CD57+ T cells (not recorded which) from PBMCs. The source is a human donor in good health, serving as a control. The CDR3 runs from the conserved cysteine through the conserved F or W. D genes are given only for firm matches. Rows give clone size only sometimes, using once, few, many, or a class for an expanded clone.

J,size,V,D,CDR3,DNA
TRBJ2-7,many,TRBV20-1,TRBD2,CSARVGSGGANEQYF,TGCAGTGCTAGAGTGGGTAGCGGGGGGGCAAACGAGCAGTACTTC
TRBJ1-4,NA,TRBV7-3,NA,CASSFGQIEKLFF,TGTGCCAGCAGCTTTGGACAGATTGAAAAACTGTTTTTT
TRBJ1-2,many,TRBV19,NA,CASSNPTGTYGYTF,TGTGCCAGTAGCAACCCGACAGGAACCTATGGCTACACCTTC
TRBJ1-5,NA,TRBV9,NA,CASSPGGSNQPQHF,TGTGCCAGCAGCCCGGGGGGCAGCAATCAGCCCCAGCATTTT
TRBJ2-1,many,TRBV15,NA,CATSRGGTAYEQFF,TGTGCCACCAGCAGGGGTGGGACCGCATATGAGCAGTTCTTC
TRBJ2-7,NA,TRBV2,TRBD2,CASMASGAYEQYF,TGTGCCAGTATGGCTAGCGGAGCCTACGAGCAGTACTTC
TRBJ2-1,NA,TRBV29-1,NA,CSVAGPSSYNEQFF,TGCAGCGTTGCGGGGCCGAGCTCCTACAATGAGCAGTTCTTC
TRBJ2-7,many,TRBV12-3/TRBV12-4,TRBD1,CASSPGQGRYEQYF,TGTGCCAGCAGCCCAGGACAGGGAAGGTACGAGCAGTACTTC
TRBJ1-2,many,TRBV16,NA,CASSQSTGSYGYTF,TGTGCCAGCAGCCAATCGACCGGGTCCTATGGCTACACCTTC
TRBJ2-1,NA,TRBV20-1,TRBD1,CTARQGPYNEQFF,TGCACTGCTAGACAGGGACCCTACAATGAGCAGTTCTTC
TRBJ1-1,many,TRBV14,NA,CASSQVQVPGTEAFF,TGTGCCAGCAGCCAAGTTCAGGTACCAGGGACTGAAGCTTTCTTT
TRBJ1-2,few,TRBV4-1,NA,CASSRPLAGYTF,TGCGCCAGCAGTCGACCTCTGGCTGGCTACACCTTC
TRBJ1-3,NA,TRBV9,NA,CASSVRRPKGGNTIYF,TGTGCCAGCAGCGTCAGGAGGCCCAAGGGAGGAAACACCATATATTTT
TRBJ2-7,many,TRBV7-9,TRBD1,CASSLVTTGAYDPSYEQYF,TGTGCCAGCAGCTTAGTAACAACAGGGGCATATGATCCATCCTACGAGCAGTACTTC
TRBJ1-5,NA,TRBV7-8,NA,CASSFDGDQPQHF,TGTGCCAGCAGCTTCGACGGGGATCAGCCCCAGCATTTT
TRBJ1-5,many,TRBV19,TRBD1,CASSSDRLWFQHF,TGTGCCAGTAGCTCGGACAGGTTGTGGTTCCAGCATTTT
TRBJ2-3,NA,TRBV9,NA,CASSVEVWGAQGDTQYF,TGTGCCAGCAGCGTAGAGGTCTGGGGCGCCCAGGGGGATACGCAGTATTTT
TRBJ1-6,many,TRBV19,NA,CASSMSQVGHSPLHF,TGTGCCAGTAGTATGAGCCAGGTCGGTCATTCACCCCTCCACTTT
TRBJ1-2,many,TRBV19,NA,CASTDRGDGYTF,TGTGCCAGTACCGACCGGGGGGATGGCTACACCTTC
TRBJ2-1,few,TRBV5-4,TRBD2,CASSLAQGSGNSYNEQFF,TGTGCCAGCAGCTTGGCCCAAGGTAGCGGGAACTCCTACAATGAGCAGTTCTTC
TRBJ2-4,many,TRBV2,NA,CASRALGLGKNIQYF,TGTGCCAGCAGAGCCCTGGGCCTGGGCAAAAACATTCAGTACTTC
TRBJ1-2,NA,TRBV30,NA,CAWSGPLGIPNYGCTF,TGTGCCTGGAGTGGTCCGTTGGGGATTCCTAACTATGGCTGCACCTTC
TRBJ2-5,few,TRBV5-1,TRBD2,CASSPGGTSGGAGETQYF,TGCGCCAGCAGCCCTGGAGGGACTAGCGGGGGGGCAGGGGAGACCCAGTACTTC
TRBJ1-2,many,TRBV10-2,TRBD1,CASSKQSGQLNYGYTF,TGCGCCAGCAGTAAACAGTCGGGACAGCTGAACTATGGCTACACCTTC
TRBJ1-3,NA,TRBV20-1,NA,CSASPGSSSGDTIYF,TGCAGTGCCTCCCCCGGATCTAGCTCTGGAGACACCATATATTTT
TRBJ1-6,NA,TRBV7-6,NA,CASSLARVGSPLHF,TGTGCCAGCAGCTTAGCCAGGGTAGGGTCACCCCTCCACTTT
TRBJ1-1,NA,TRBV28,NA,CVAKGITEAFF,TGTGTCGCAAAAGGGATCACTGAAGCTTTCTTT
TRBJ2-6,few,TRBV5-4,NA,CASSLGHGRAPSGANVLTF,TGTGCCAGCAGCTTGGGACATGGCAGGGCCCCCTCTGGGGCCAACGTCCTGACTTTC
TRBJ1-6,many,TRBV7-6,NA,CASAQHNSPLHF,TGTGCCAGCGCCCAGCATAATTCACCCCTCCACTTT
TRBJ2-3,many,TRBV19,TRBD2,CASGAGLGSTDTQYF,TGTGCCAGTGGAGCTGGACTAGGGAGCACAGATACGCAGTATTTT
TRBJ2-1,NA,TRBV20-1,NA,CSAVQDRGGYNEQFF,TGCAGTGCGGTCCAGGACCGGGGAGGCTACAATGAGCAGTTCTTC
TRBJ1-3,few,TRBV13,NA,CASSFFIGGSTIYF,TGTGCCAGCAGCTTCTTTATTGGGGGGAGCACCATATATTTT
TRBJ2-1,NA,TRBV5-1,NA,CASSLLSFSYNEQFF,TGCGCCAGCAGCTTGTTGTCCTTCTCCTACAATGAGCAGTTCTTC
TRBJ1-5,many,TRBV20-1,NA,CSAREGRQGNQPQHF,TGCAGTGCTAGAGAGGGCCGCCAAGGCAATCAGCCCCAGCATTTT
TRBJ1-4,NA,TRBV5-1,TRBD1,CASRPGQGGEKLFF,TGCGCCAGCCGACCCGGACAGGGGGGAGAAAAACTGTTTTTT
TRBJ2-7,NA,TRBV7-9,TRBD2,CASSSGLAGTYEQYF,TGTGCCAGCAGCTCCGGACTAGCAGGAACATACGAGCAGTACTTC
TRBJ2-7,many,TRBV19,TRBD1,CASSIEGQETYEQYF,TGTGCCAGTAGTATAGAGGGACAGGAAACCTACGAGCAGTACTTC
TRBJ2-5,NA,TRBV19,NA,CASSLSGGSQYF,TGTGCCAGTAGTCTCTCAGGGGGGTCGCAGTACTTC
TRBJ1-2,NA,TRBV7-9,TRBD1,CASSLWTGTGAGNTF,TGTGCCAGCAGCTTGTGGACCGGGACAGGGGCTGGAAACACCTTC
TRBJ2-1,NA,TRBV10-3,TRBD2,CAISGTRRDNEQFF,TGTGCCATCAGCGGGACTAGACGCGACAATGAGCAGTTCTTC
TRBJ2-2,few,TRBV7-8,NA,CASSLRVVLTGELFF,TGTGCCAGCAGCTTAAGGGTTGTTCTCACCGGGGAGCTGTTTTTT
TRBJ2-1,few,TRBV3-1,TRBD1,CASSQDRRDRGRNEQFF,TGTGCCAGCAGCCAAGATCGTCGGGACAGGGGGCGGAATGAGCAGTTCTTC
TRBJ1-3,many,TRBV14,NA,CASSQGQGRIYF,TGTGCCAGCAGCCAAGGCCAGGGCCGCATATATTTT
TRBJ1-2,many,TRBV5-8,NA,CASSKQSGVVGYTF,TGTGCCAGCAGCAAACAGTCGGGGGTGGTAGGCTACACCTTC
TRBJ2-7,many,TRBV2,NA,CASSPGGTTHKQYF,TGTGCCAGCAGTCCTGGCGGGACAACTCACAAGCAGTACTTC
TRBJ2-1,NA,TRBV15,NA,CATSSPGLEHNEQFF,TGTGCCACCAGCAGCCCAGGGTTGGAGCACAATGAGCAGTTCTTC
TRBJ2-1,NA,TRBV9,NA,CASSASAHNEQFF,TGTGCCAGCAGCGCTAGCGCCCACAATGAGCAGTTCTTC
TRBJ2-2,NA,TRBV10-3,NA,CAIRGGTGNGEPFF,TGTGCCATCAGGGGGGGGACAGGAAACGGGGAGCCGTTTTTT
TRBJ1-2,NA,TRBV18,NA,CASSSAGPSNYGYTF,TGTGCCAGCTCATCTGCAGGCCCTTCAAACTATGGCTACACCTTC
TRBJ1-2,many,TRBV6-5,NA,CASSYRPREGYTF,TGTGCCAGCAGTTACAGACCGCGCGAGGGCTACACCTTC
TRBJ1-6,NA,TRBV11-2,NA,CASSFRGQGSPLHF,TGTGCCAGCAGCTTTCGAGGGCAGGGTTCACCCCTCCACTTT
TRBJ2-7,NA,TRBV15,NA,CATSRDVGAGGQYF,TGTGCCACCAGCAGAGATGTGGGGGCGGGCGGGCAGTACTTC
TRBJ1-1,many,TRBV24-1,NA,CATSDRGTAFF,TGTGCCACCAGTGATCGGGGAACGGCTTTCTTT
TRBJ2-1,NA,TRBV5-1,TRBD2,CASSLSPLLAGGYNEQFF,TGCGCCAGCAGCTTGTCTCCACTACTAGCGGGAGGCTACAATGAGCAGTTCTTC